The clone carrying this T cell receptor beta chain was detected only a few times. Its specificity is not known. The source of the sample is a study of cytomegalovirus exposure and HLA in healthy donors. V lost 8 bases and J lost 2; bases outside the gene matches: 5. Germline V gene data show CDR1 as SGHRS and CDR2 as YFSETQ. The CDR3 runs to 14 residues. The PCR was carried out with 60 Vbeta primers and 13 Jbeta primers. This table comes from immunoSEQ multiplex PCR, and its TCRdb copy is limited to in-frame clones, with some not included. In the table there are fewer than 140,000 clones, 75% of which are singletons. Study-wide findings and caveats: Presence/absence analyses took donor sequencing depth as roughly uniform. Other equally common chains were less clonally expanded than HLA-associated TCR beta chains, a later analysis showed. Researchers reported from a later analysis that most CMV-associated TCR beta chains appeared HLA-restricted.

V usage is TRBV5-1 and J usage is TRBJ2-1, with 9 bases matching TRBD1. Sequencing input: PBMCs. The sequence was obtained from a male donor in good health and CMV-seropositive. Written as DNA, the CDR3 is TGCGCCAGTCAAACAGGGGGCGCCTACAATGAGCAGTTCTTC. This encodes CASQTGGAYNEQFF.